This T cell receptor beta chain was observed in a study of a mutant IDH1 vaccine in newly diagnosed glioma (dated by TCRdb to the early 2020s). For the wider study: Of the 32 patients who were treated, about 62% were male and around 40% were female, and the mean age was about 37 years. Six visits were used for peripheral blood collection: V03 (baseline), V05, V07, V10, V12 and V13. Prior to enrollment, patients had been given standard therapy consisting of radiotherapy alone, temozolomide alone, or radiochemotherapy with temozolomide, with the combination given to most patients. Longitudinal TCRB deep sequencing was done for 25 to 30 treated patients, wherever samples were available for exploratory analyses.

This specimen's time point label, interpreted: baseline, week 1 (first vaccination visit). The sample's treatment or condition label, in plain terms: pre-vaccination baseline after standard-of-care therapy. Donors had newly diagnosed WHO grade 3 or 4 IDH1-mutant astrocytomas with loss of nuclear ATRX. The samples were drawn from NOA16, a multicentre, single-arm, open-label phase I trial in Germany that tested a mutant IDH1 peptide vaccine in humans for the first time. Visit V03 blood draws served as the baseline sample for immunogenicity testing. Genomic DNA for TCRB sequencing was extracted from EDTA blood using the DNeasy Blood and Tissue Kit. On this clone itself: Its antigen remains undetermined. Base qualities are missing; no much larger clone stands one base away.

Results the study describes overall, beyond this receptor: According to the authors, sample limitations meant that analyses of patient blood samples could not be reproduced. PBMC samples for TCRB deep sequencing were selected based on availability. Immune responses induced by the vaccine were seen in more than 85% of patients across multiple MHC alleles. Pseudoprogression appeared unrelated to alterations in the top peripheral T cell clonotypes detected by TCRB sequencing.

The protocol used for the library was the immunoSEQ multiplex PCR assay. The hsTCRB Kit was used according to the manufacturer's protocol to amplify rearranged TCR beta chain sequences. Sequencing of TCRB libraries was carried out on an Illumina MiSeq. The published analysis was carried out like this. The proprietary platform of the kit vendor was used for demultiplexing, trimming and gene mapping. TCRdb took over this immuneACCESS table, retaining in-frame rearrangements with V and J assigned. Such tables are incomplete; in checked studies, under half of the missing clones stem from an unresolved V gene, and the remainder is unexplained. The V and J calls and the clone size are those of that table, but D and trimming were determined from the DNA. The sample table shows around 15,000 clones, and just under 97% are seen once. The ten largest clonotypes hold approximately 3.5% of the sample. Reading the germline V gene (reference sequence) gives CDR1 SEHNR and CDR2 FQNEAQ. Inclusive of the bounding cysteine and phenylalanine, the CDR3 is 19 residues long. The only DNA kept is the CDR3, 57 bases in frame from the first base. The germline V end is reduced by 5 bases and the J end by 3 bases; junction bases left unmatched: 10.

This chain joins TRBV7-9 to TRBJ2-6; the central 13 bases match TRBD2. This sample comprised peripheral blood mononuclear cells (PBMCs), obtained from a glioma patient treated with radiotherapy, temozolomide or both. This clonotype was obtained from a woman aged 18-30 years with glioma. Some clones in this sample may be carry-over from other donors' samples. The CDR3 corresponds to CASSAGLAGEIYGANVLTF. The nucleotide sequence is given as TGTGCCAGCAGCGCAGGACTAGCGGGAGAAATTTATGGGGCCAACGTCCTGACTTTC.